This T cell receptor (beta chain) was identified in a study of shared clonotypes between healthy human individuals. The trim removed 3 bases at V and 6 bases at J, leaving 9 bases unmatched. The CDR3 extends over 15 amino acids. Germline CDR1 LNHDA, CDR2 SQIVND (reference sequence). The method was immunoSEQ multiplex PCR; TCRdb's version includes in-frame clones alone and lacks a portion of them. This table holds roughly 1,800,000 clones, approximately 94% found once. Selected positively for CCR7 and CD45RO-negative, naive CD8 cells excluded terminally differentiated effector memory CD45RA+ cells. This clone was seen just once.

The rearrangement joins TRBV19 to TRBJ1-1, with 8 nucleotides matching TRBD1. Sequences were obtained from naive CD8+ T cells sorted from blood. The receptor was isolated from a man between 18 and 29 years old in good health. The CDR3 loop reads CASSIKIRGRAEAFF. CDR3 bases: TGTGCCAGTAGTATCAAAATCAGGGGGCGGGCTGAAGCTTTCTTT.